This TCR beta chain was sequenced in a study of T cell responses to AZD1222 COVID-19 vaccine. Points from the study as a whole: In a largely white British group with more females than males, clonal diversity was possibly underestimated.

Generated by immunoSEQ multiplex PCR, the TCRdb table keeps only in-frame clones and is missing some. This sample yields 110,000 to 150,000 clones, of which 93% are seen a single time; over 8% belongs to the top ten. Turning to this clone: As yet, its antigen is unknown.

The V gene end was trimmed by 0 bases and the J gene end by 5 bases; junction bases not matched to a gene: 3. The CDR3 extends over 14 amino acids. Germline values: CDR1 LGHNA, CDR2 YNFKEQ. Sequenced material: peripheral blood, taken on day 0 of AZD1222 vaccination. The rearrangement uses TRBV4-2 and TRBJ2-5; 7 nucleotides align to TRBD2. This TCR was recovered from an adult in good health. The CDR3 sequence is CASSQDLAEETQYF. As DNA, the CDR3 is TGTGCCAGCAGCCAAGATCTAGCGGAGGAGACCCAGTACTTC.